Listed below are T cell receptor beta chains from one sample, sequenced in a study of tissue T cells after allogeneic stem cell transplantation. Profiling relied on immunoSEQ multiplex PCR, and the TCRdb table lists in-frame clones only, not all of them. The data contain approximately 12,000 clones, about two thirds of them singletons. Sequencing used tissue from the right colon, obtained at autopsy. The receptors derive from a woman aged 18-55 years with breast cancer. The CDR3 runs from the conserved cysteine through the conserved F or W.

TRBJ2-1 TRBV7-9 CASSFGTYNEQFF
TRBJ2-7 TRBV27 CASSVAGQGHYEQYF
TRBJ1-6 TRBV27 CASSLRLSRNSPLHF
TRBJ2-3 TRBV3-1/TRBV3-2 CASSQGSADTQYF
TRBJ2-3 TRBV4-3 CASSQTTQGGTDTQYF
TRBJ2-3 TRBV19 CASGVGGTDTQYF
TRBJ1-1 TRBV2 CASRRREEGMNTEAFF
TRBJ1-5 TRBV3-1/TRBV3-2 CASSQDMGQPQHF
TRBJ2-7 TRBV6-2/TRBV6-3 CASSTSGEVHEQYF
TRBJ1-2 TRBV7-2 CASSIQGYGYTF
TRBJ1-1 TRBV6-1 CASSESGLDTEAFF
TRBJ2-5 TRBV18 CASSPREGETQYF
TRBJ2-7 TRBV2 CATQLGVTSGIGHEQYF
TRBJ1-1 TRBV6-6 CASSTTDRRLGTEAFF
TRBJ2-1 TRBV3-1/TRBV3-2 CASQTSDEQFF
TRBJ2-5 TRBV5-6 CASSLLILGLADQETQYF
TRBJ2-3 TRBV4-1 CASSQLKGGPEADTQYF
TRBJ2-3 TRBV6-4 CASSDGTADTDTQYF
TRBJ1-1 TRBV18 CASSGLRVGNTEAFF
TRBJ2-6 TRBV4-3 CASSQGQEFTGANVLTF
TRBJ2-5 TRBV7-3 CASSPTPQETQYF
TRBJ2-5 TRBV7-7 CASSLTRDSGRETQYF
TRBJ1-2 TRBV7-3 CASSLQDKAEYNGYTF
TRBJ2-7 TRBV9 CASSWDGYEQYF
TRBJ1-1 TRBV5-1 CASSLFEGTEAFF
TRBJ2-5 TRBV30 CAWSVRSGSETQYF
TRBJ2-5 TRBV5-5 CASSLWQNQETQYF
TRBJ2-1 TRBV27 CASSRRSGELGEQFF
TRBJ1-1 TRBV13 CASSVDRDTEAFF
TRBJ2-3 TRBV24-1 CATSDLGLAGAQDTQYF
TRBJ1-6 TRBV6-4 CASSVGLYNSPLHF
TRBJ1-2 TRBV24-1 CATSPTGNYGYTF
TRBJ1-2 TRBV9 CASSERTGAYGYTF